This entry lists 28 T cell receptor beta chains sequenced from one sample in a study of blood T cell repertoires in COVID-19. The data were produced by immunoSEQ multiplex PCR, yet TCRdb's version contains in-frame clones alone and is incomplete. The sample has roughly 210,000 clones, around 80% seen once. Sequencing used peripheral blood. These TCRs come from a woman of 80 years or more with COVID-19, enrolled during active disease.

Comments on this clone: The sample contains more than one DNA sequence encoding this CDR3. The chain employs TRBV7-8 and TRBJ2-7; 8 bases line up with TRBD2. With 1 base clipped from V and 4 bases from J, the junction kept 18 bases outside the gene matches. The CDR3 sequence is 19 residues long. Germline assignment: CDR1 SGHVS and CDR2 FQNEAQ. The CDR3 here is CASSLGSGGGQTESYEQYF. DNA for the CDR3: TGTGCCAGCAGCTTAGGGTCCGGGGGGGGGCAAACAGAAAGTTACGAGCAGTACTTC.

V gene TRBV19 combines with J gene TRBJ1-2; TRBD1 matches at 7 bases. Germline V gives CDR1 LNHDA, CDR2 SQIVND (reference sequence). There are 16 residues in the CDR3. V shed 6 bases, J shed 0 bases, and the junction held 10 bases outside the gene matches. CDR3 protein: CASRHLGQASNYGYTF. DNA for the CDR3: TGTGCCAGTAGGCACCTAGGACAGGCCTCTAACTATGGCTACACCTTC.

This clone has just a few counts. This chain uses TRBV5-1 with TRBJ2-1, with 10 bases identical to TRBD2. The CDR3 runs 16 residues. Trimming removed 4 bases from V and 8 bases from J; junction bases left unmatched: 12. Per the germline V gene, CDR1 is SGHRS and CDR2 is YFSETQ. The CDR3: CASSPALAGVRYEQFF. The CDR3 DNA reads TGCGCCAGCAGCCCGGCCCTAGCGGGGGTCAGGTATGAGCAGTTCTTC.

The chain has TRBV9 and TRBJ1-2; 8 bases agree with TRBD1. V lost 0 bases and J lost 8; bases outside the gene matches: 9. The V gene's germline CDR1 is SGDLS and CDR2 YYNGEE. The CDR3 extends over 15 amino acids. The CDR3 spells CASSVGTGNYAGYTF. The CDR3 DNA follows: TGTGCCAGCAGCGTAGGGACAGGGAACTATGCGGGCTACACCTTC.

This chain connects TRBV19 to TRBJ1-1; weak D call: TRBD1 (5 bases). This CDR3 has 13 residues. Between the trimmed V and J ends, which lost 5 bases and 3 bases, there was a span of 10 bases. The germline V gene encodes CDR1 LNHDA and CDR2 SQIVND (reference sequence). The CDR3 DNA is TGTGCCAGTAGTCTCTCCAGGGACACTGAAGCTTTCTTT. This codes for CASSLSRDTEAFF.

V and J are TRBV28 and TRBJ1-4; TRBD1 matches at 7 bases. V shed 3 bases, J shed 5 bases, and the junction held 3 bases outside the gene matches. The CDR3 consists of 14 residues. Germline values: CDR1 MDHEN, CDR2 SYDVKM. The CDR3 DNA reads TGTGCCAGCAGTTTTGGGGACAGAAATGAAAAACTGTTTTTT. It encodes CASSFGDRNEKLFF.

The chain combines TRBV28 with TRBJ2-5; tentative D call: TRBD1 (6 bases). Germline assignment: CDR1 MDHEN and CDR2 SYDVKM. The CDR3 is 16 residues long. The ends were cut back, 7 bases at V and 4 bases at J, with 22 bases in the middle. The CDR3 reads CASNRDGQKIGETQYF. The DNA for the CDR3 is TGTGCCAGCAATCGGGACGGACAGAAAATCGGAGAGACCCAGTACTTC. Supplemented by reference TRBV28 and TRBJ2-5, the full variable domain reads DVKVTQSSRYLVKRTGEKVFLECVQDMDHENMFWYRQDPGLGLRLIYFSYDVKMKEKGDIPEGYSVSREKKERFSLILESASTNQTSMYLCASNRDGQKIGETQYFGPGTRLLVL.

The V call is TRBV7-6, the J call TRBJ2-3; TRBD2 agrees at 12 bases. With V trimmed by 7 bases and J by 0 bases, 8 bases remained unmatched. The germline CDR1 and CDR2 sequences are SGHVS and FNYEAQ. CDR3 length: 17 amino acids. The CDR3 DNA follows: TGTGCCAGCACGCTTTGGACTAGCGGGGCTAGCACAGATACGCAGTATTTT. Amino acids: CASTLWTSGASTDTQYF.

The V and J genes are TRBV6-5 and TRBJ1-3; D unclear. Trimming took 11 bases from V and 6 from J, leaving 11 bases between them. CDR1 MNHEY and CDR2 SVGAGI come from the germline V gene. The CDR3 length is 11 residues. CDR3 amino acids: CAAGRENTIYF. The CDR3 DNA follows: TGTGCCGCCGGGAGGGAAAACACCATATATTTT.

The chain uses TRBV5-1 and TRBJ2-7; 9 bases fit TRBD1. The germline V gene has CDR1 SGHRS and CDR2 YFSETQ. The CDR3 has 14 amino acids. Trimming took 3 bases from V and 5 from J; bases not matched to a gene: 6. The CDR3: CASSSGQGIDEQYV. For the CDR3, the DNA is TGCGCCAGCAGCTCGGGACAGGGTATAGACGAGCAGTACGTC.

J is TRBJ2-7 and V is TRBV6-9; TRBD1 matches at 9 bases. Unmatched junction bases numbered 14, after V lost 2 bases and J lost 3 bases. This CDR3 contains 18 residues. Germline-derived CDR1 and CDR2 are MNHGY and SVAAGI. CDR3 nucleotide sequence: TGTGCCAGCAGTTATCCCCCGCCGGGACAGGGATCCGACTACGAGCAGTACTTC. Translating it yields CASSYPPPGQGSDYEQYF.

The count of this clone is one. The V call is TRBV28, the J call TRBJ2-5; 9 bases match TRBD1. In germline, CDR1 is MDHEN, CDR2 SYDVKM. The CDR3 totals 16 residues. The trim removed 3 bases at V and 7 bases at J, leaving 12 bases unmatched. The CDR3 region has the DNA TGTGCCAGCAGTTTGGGGACAGGGCGCCCCGGGGTGACCCAGTACTTC. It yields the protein CASSLGTGRPGVTQYF.

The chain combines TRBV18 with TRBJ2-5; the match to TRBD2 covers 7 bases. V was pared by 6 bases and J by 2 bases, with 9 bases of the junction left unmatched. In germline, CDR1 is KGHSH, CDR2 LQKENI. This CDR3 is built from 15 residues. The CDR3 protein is CASSFGGTLQETQYF. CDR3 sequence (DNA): TGTGCCAGCTCCTTCGGGGGGACCCTACAAGAGACCCAGTACTTC. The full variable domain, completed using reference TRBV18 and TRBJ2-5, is NAGVMQNPRHLVRRRGQEARLRCSPMKGHSHVYWYRQLPEEGLKFMVYLQKENIIDESGMPKERFSAEFPKEGPSILRIQQVVRGDSAAYFCASSFGGTLQETQYFGPGTRLLVL.

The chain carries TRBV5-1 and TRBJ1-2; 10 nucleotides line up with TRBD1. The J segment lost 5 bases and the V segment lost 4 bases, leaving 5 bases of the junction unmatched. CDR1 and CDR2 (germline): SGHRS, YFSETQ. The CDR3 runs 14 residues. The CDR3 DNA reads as TGCGCCAGCAGCCCCGGACAGGGGGGTTATGGCTACACCTTC. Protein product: CASSPGQGGYGYTF.

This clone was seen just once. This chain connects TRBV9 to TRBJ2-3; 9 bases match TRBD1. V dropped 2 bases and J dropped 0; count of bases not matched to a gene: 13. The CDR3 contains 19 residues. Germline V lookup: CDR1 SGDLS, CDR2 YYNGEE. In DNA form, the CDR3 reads TGTGCCAGCAGCGTCCTCTCCGGGACAGGGTGGGGGAGCACAGATACGCAGTATTTT. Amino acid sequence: CASSVLSGTGWGSTDTQYF.

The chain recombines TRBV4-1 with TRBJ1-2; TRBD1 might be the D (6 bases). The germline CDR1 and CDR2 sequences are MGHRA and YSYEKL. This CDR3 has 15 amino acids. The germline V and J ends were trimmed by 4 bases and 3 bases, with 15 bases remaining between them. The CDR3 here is CASSPNTGLDYGYTF. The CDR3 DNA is TGCGCCAGCAGCCCAAATACAGGGCTGGACTATGGCTACACCTTC.

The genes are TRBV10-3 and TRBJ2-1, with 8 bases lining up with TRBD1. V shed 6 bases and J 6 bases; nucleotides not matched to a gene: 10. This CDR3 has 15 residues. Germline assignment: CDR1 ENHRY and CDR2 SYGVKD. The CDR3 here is CAISLGTGSGNEQFF. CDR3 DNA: TGTGCCATCAGCCTCGGGACAGGTAGTGGCAATGAGCAGTTCTTC.

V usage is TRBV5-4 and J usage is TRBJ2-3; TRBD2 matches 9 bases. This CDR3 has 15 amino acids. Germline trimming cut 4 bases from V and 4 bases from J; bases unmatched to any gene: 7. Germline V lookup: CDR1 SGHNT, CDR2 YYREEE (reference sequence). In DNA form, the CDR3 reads TGTGCCAGCAGCCTCAGGCTAGCGGGGTCAGATACGCAGTATTTT. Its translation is CASSLRLAGSDTQYF.

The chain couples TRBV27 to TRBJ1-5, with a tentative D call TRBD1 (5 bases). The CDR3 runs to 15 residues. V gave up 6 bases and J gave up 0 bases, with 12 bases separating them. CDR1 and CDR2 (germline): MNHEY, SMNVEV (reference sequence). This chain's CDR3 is CASRARQNSNQPQHF. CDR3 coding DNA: TGTGCCAGCAGAGCCAGACAGAATAGCAATCAGCCCCAGCATTTT.

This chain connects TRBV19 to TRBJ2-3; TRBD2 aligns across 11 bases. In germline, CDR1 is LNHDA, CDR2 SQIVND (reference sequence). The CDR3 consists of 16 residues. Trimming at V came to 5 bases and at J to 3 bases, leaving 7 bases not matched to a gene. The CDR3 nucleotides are TGTGCCAGTAGTCCAAGTAGCGGGGGGGCAACAGATACGCAGTATTTT. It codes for CASSPSSGGATDTQYF.

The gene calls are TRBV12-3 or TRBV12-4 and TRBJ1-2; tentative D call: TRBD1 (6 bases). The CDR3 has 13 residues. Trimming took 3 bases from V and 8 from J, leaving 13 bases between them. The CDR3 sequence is CASSFSGEWGYTF. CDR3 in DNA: TGTGCCAGCAGTTTTTCAGGGGAGTGGGGCTACACCTTC.

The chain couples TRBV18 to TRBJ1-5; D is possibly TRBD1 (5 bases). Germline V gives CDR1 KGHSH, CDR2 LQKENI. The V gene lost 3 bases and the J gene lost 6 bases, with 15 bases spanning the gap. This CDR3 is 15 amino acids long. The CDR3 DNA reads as TGTGCCAGCTCACCCACCGGGGGGAACGTTCAGCCCCAGCATTTT. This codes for CASSPTGGNVQPQHF.

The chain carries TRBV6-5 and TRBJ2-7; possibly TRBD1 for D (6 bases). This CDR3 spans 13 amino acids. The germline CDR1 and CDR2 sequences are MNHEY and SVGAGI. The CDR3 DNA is TGTGCCAGCAGTTACACAGGGATTGTCGAGCAGCACGTC. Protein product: CASSYTGIVEQHV.

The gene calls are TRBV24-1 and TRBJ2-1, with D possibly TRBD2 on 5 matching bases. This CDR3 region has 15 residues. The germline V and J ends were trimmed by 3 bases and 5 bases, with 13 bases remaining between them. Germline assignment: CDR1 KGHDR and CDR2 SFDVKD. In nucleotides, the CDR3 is TGTGCCACCAGTGATCCGAGAGACGGGAACAATGAGCAGTTCTTC. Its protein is CATSDPRDGNNEQFF.

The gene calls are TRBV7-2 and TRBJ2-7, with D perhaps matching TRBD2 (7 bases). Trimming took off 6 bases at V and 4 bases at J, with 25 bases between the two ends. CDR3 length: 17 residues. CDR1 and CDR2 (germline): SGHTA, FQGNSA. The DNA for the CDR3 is TGTGCCAGCAGGGACAGTGGGGGGGGATTTAGTCGGTACGAGCAGTACTTC. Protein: CASRDSGGGFSRYEQYF.

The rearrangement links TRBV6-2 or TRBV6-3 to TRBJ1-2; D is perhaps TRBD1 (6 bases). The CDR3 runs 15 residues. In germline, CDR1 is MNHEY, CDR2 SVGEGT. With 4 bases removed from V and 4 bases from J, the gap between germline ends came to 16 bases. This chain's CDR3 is CASSSVDSQLYGYTF. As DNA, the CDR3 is TGTGCCAGCAGTTCCGTGGACAGTCAACTCTATGGCTACACCTTC.

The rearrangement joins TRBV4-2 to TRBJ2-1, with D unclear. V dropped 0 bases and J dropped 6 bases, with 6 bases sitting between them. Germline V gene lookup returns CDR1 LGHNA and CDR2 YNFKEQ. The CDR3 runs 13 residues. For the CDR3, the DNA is TGTGCCAGCAGCCAAGAACGCGGCAATGAGCAGTTCTTC. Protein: CASSQERGNEQFF.

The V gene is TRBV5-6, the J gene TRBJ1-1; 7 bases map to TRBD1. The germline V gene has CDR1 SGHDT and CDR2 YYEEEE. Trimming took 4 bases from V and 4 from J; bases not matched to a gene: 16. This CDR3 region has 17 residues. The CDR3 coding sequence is TGTGCCAGCAGCCTAAGGAGGACAGGAGAGCTGTTCACTGAAGCTTTCTTT. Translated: CASSLRRTGELFTEAFF.